The clone carrying this T cell receptor beta chain appeared many times. As yet, its antigen is unknown. J lost 4 bases, V lost 1 base, and 7 bases had no gene match. CDR1 and CDR2 from the germline V gene are DFQATT and SNEGSKA (reference sequence). This CDR3 is 16 amino acids long. TCRdb reanalysed the 5' RACE reads using MiXCR and keeps one entry per CDR3 protein. The sample includes 150,000 to 200,000 distinct CDR3 sequences, 15% to 20% seen only once; the top ten take around 4%. This record belongs to a study of CD8 T cells in ankylosing spondylitis. Study-wide results and limits: Seemingly distinctive of ankylosing spondylitis blood was a TCR beta motif formed by eight highly homologous variants.

This receptor was identified in a male donor between 5 and 35 years old with ankylosing spondylitis or in good health (not recorded which). Material: blood, either unsorted or a sorted T cell fraction (not recorded which). The chain combines TRBV20-1 with TRBJ2-1, with 10 bases lining up with TRBD2. For the CDR3, the DNA is TGCAGTGCTAGAGGGCGAGCGGGAGGGGGATACAATGAGCAGTTCTTC. Amino acid sequence: CSARGRAGGGYNEQFF.